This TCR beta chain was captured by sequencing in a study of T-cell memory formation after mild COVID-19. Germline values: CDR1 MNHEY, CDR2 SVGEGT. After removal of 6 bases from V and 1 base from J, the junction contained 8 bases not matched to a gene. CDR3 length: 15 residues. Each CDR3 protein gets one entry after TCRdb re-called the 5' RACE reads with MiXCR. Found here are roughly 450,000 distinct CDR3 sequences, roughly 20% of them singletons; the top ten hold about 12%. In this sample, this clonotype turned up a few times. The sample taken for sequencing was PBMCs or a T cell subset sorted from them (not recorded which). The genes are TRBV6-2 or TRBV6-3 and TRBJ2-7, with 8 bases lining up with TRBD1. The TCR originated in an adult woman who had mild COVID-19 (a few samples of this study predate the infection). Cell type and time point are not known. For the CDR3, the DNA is TGTGCCAGCAGGGTCGGTGGGACAGGTTCCTACGAGCAGTACTTC. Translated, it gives CASRVGGTGSYEQYF.